What follows is one T cell receptor beta chain and its context. The data belong to a study of graft-versus-host responses after intestinal transplantation. The table came from immunoSEQ multiplex PCR; TCRdb's copy has only in-frame clones and leaves some out. The table shows approximately 74,000 clones, with about 92% occurring only once. In germline, CDR1 is DFQATT, CDR2 SNEGSKA (reference sequence). Trimming took 3 bases from V and 8 from J, leaving 10 bases between them. The CDR3 runs 11 residues. The receptor was derived from a human patient who received an intestinal transplant, so some T cells may come from the graft donor. The genes are TRBV20-1 and TRBJ1-2; D not certain. The starting material was PBMCs, obtained 98 days after intestinal transplantation. In DNA, the CDR3 is TGCAGTGCTAGGTCGCCAAAAGGCTACACCTTC. Encoded protein: CSARSPKGYTF.